One sample yielded the 30 T cell receptor beta chains listed below, sequenced in a study of T-cell memory formation after mild COVID-19 (dated by TCRdb to the early 2020s). The library relied on 5' RACE. Data came from an Illumina NovaSeq 6000. TCRdb passed the public sequencing reads through fastp at Q25 and MiXCR, retaining productive beta sequences. Each CDR3 protein gets just one entry, which takes the most common genes and DNA from the rows behind it. Here the sample has 300,000 to 350,000 distinct CDR3 sequences; approximately 15% occur a single time. The ten largest clones add up to about a fifth of the sample. The sample consisted of PBMCs or a T cell subset sorted from them (not recorded which). These receptors were collected from a man between 18 and 29 years old who had mild COVID-19 (a few samples of this study predate the infection). The sample titles of this study are shuffled in the database, so cell type and time point are left out; the donor was told from shared clones.

The V gene is TRBV7-8, the J gene TRBJ2-3; TRBD2 matches 11 bases. Germline V lookup: CDR1 SGHVS, CDR2 FQNEAQ. This CDR3 comprises 14 residues. Germline trimming cut 4 bases from V and 13 bases from J; bases unmatched to any gene: 10. CDR3 in DNA: TGTGCCAGCAGCTCCGGGGTTAGCGGGGGGGCGAAGTATTTT. It codes for CASSSGVSGGAKYF.

This clonotype was observed a handful of times. V gene TRBV7-8 combines with J gene TRBJ1-5; unclear D gene. The germline V gene encodes CDR1 SGHVS and CDR2 FQNEAQ. The CDR3 is 13 residues long. Trimming pared 4 bases from V and 7 bases from J, leaving 11 bases between. CDR3 loop: CASSSGMDQPQHF. As DNA, the CDR3 is TGTGCCAGCAGCTCAGGAATGGACCAGCCCCAGCATTTT.

This clonotype has just a few counts. V is TRBV12-3 or TRBV12-4 and J is TRBJ2-2; D perhaps matches TRBD1 (6 bases). V dropped 6 bases and J dropped 0 bases, with 11 bases sitting between them. The CDR3 spans 15 residues. The CDR3 DNA is TGTGCCAGCAGCAAAGACAGGCCGAACACCGGGGAGCTGTTTTTT. The encoded protein is CASSKDRPNTGELFF.

This clonotype was picked up a small number of times. This chain links TRBV24-1 with TRBJ2-2; D gene uncertain. Trimming left V 6 bases short and J 4 bases short, with 8 bases between. CDR3 length equals 13 residues. The germline CDR1 and CDR2 sequences are KGHDR and SFDVKD. The DNA for the CDR3 is TGTGCCACCAGTCTATCCCGCACCGGGGAGCTGTTTTTT. Its translation is CATSLSRTGELFF.

This chain joins TRBV7-2 and TRBJ1-2; weak D call: TRBD1 (5 bases). V lost 1 base and J 4 bases, leaving 13 bases between the germline ends. The CDR3 totals 15 residues. Germline CDR1 SGHTA, CDR2 FQGNSA. The CDR3 nucleotides read TGTGCCAGCAGCTTAGGAGGCAGGGCGGCCTATGGCTACACCTTC. The encoded protein is CASSLGGRAAYGYTF.

This clonotype was picked up a small number of times. J is TRBJ2-3 and V is TRBV5-1; 9 positions agree with TRBD2. V lost 2 bases and J lost 3; bases outside the gene matches: 4. The CDR3 has 15 amino acids. The germline gives CDR1 SGHRS, CDR2 YFSETQ. The CDR3 is CASSFAGGATDTQYF. CDR3 in DNA: TGCGCCAGCAGCTTCGCGGGGGGGGCGACAGATACGCAGTATTTT.

This clonotype was seen only a few times. V gene TRBV24-1 combines with J gene TRBJ2-1, with D possibly TRBD2 on 6 matching bases. CDR1 and CDR2 from the germline V gene are KGHDR and SFDVKD. This CDR3 has 14 amino acids. With 5 bases removed from V and 9 bases from J, the gap between germline ends came to 16 bases. Here the CDR3 DNA reads TGTGCCACCAGTGTTAGTGGGGAGGCGGGTGAGCAGTTCTTC. This encodes CATSVSGEAGEQFF.

This rearrangement joins TRBV24-1 to TRBJ2-7; D is ambiguous. This CDR3 region has 12 residues. In germline, CDR1 is KGHDR, CDR2 SFDVKD. V lost 12 bases and J 1 base, leaving 12 bases between the germline ends. The CDR3 nucleotides are TGTGCCTCGCCGCCCGGTTCCTACGAGCAGTACTTC. Its protein product is CASPPGSYEQYF.

This clonotype was counted between two and nine times. The V and J genes are TRBV20-1 and TRBJ2-4; D remains ambiguous. The length of the CDR3 is 13 residues. With 1 base removed from V and 2 bases from J, the gap between germline ends came to 6 bases. The germline V gene has CDR1 DFQATT and CDR2 SNEGSKA (reference sequence). Here the CDR3 reads CSARGDSKNIQYF. CDR3 DNA sequence: TGCAGTGCTAGAGGGGATTCCAAAAACATTCAGTACTTC.

This clonotype was counted at least ten times. The chain carries TRBV12-3 or TRBV12-4 and TRBJ2-7, with D perhaps TRBD1 (6 bases). The CDR3 is made up of 14 amino acids. Trimming cost V 1 base and J 4 bases, with 11 bases left between them. The CDR3, as DNA: TGTGCCAGCAGTTTAGGGGGACACGGGTACGAGCAGTACGTC. Amino acids: CASSLGGHGYEQYV.

This clonotype was counted at least ten times. The J gene is TRBJ1-3, the V gene TRBV29-1, with D uncertain. The ends were cut back, 4 bases at V and 0 bases at J, with 7 bases in the middle. Germline CDR1 SQVTM, CDR2 ANQGSEA. CDR3 length: 13 amino acids. In DNA, the CDR3 is TGCAGCGTTGGAGACCGCTCTGGAAACACCATATATTTT. Amino acids: CSVGDRSGNTIYF.

This clonotype was counted a few times. This rearrangement joins TRBV10-3 to TRBJ2-7, with 8 bases aligning to TRBD1. From germline, CDR1 is ENHRY and CDR2 SYGVKD. Losses at the gene ends were 2 bases for V and 2 bases for J; bases not matched to a gene: 2. The CDR3 is made up of 14 amino acids. CDR3 sequence reads: CAISEGQGTYEQYF. DNA for the CDR3: TGTGCCATCAGTGAGGGACAGGGCACCTACGAGCAGTACTTC.

This clonotype has only a few counts. The chain joins TRBV2 to TRBJ2-5; no definite D call. Germline values: CDR1 SNHLY, CDR2 FYNNEI. The germline V and J ends were trimmed by 7 bases and 6 bases, with 6 bases remaining between them. The CDR3 extends over 10 amino acids. Here the CDR3 DNA reads TGTGCCAGCACTTCAAAGACCCAGTACTTC. Translated: CASTSKTQYF.

J is TRBJ1-1 and V is TRBV28; 7 nucleotides align to TRBD1. The V gene's germline CDR1 is MDHEN and CDR2 SYDVKM. The CDR3 totals 15 residues. Losses at the gene ends were 6 bases for V and 2 bases for J; bases not matched to a gene: 9. DNA of the CDR3: TGTGCCAGCAGCCAACAGGGGATTAGAAACACTGAAGCTTTCTTT. As protein: CASSQQGIRNTEAFF.

This clonotype showed up just a few times. V and J are TRBV20-1 and TRBJ1-1; D may be TRBD1 (5 bases). Germline loops: CDR1 DFQATT, CDR2 SNEGSKA (reference sequence). The CDR3 consists of 12 residues. Trimming shortened V by 7 bases and J by 0 bases, and 9 bases separated the two germline ends. Here the CDR3 DNA reads TGCAGTGGGGGACCGCTGAACACTGAAGCTTTCTTT. The encoded protein is CSGGPLNTEAFF.

The chain couples TRBV20-1 to TRBJ2-4; the D gene is possibly TRBD1 (6 bases). Germline V gene sequence: CDR1 DFQATT, CDR2 SNEGSKA (reference sequence). The CDR3 is 16 residues long. V was trimmed by 0 bases and J by 3 bases, leaving 15 bases between them. The CDR3 coding sequence is TGCAGTGCTAGAGACGTCCGGACAGCTTACAAAAACATTCAGTACTTC. Protein product: CSARDVRTAYKNIQYF.

The J gene is TRBJ2-7, the V gene TRBV10-1; D perhaps matches TRBD1 (6 bases). Trimming stripped 1 base from V and 2 bases from J, with 12 bases between. This CDR3 region has 15 residues. Germline values: CDR1 WNHNN, CDR2 SYGVQD (reference sequence). CDR3 nucleotides: TGCGCCAGCAGTGAGTACCGCAGGGGAGCCTACGAGCAGTACTTC. It codes for CASSEYRRGAYEQYF.

This clonotype was counted only a few times. This chain links TRBV9 with TRBJ1-2, with D hard to call. The CDR3 has 15 amino acids. Between the trimmed V and J ends, which lost 4 bases and 3 bases, there was a span of 16 bases. Germline V gene data show CDR1 as SGDLS and CDR2 as YYNGEE. CDR3 in DNA: TGTGCCAGCAGCACGCATCGGGAGCTACACTATGGCTACACCTTC. Translating it yields CASSTHRELHYGYTF.

This clonotype was seen more than once but under ten times. V is TRBV4-1 and J is TRBJ2-7; 9 positions agree with TRBD1. Germline V CDR1 and CDR2: MGHRA, YSYEKL. This CDR3 is built from 18 residues. The ends lost 4 bases at V and 5 bases at J; junction bases unmatched: 18. Written as DNA, the CDR3 is TGCGCCAGCAGCCCCCCCCGCGTAAACAGGGGGCGTCTGGACGAGCAGTACGTC. Translating gives CASSPPRVNRGRLDEQYV.

This clonotype came up a few times. The chain uses TRBV14 and TRBJ2-5; D is ambiguous. This CDR3 is built from 14 residues. Trimming left V 4 bases short and J 2 bases short, with 11 bases between. Germline CDR1 and CDR2: SGHDN and FVKESK. The DNA for the CDR3 is TGTGCCAGCAGCCGCAGGACCGATCAAGAGACCCAGTACTTC. This codes for CASSRRTDQETQYF.

The sample holds a few counts of this clonotype. The rearrangement joins TRBV7-2 to TRBJ2-7; maybe TRBD2 (5 bases). CDR3 length equals 14 residues. Deletions cut 5 bases from V and 3 bases from J, with 14 bases between. The V gene's germline CDR1 is SGHTA and CDR2 FQGNSA. The CDR3 loop reads CASSPQSGYYEQYV. The CDR3 coding sequence is TGTGCCAGCAGCCCACAGAGCGGATACTACGAGCAGTACGTC.

This clonotype came up many times. The chain's CDR3 is CASSLGAINYGYTF. For the CDR3, the DNA is TGTGCCAGCAGCTTAGGGGCGATAAACTATGGCTACACCTTC. This rearrangement joins TRBV11-2 to TRBJ1-2; D not certain. Germline lookup yields CDR1 SGHAT and CDR2 FQNNGV. The CDR3 is made up of 14 amino acids. V was trimmed by 1 base and J by 2 bases, leaving 8 bases between them.

There are a few counts of this clonotype. The V gene is TRBV9, the J gene TRBJ2-2, with a possible D match to TRBD1 (6 bases). CDR3 length: 14 amino acids. V was shortened by 1 base and J by 5 bases, with 9 bases between the two germline ends. The germline CDR1 and CDR2 sequences are SGDLS and YYNGEE. The CDR3 nucleotides read TGTGCCAGCAGCGTAAGGGACAATACCGGGGAGCTGTTTTTT. Amino acid sequence: CASSVRDNTGELFF.

In this sample, this clonotype turned up a few times. CDR3 region: CASSEEESGGIYEQYF. CDR3 nucleotides: TGTGCCAGCAGTGAAGAAGAGTCAGGGGGCATCTACGAGCAGTACTTC. This rearrangement joins TRBV2 to TRBJ2-7; 8 bases are a match to TRBD1. The V gene end was trimmed by 1 base and the J gene end by 3 bases; junction bases not matched to a gene: 8. Germline CDR1 is SNHLY and CDR2 is FYNNEI. CDR3 size: 16 residues.

CDR3: CASSSGPHTYEQYF. Here the CDR3 DNA reads TGTGCCAGCAGTTCGGGGCCACACACGTACGAGCAGTACTTC. The J gene is TRBJ2-7, the V gene TRBV12-3 or TRBV12-4, with D perhaps given as TRBD1 or TRBD2 (5 bases each). The CDR3 is 14 amino acids. The ends were cut back, 4 bases at V and 4 bases at J, with 14 bases in the middle.

This clonotype was seen a few times. The chain has TRBV5-4 and TRBJ1-1, with a possible D match to TRBD1 (6 bases). This CDR3 is built from 15 residues. Germline values: CDR1 SGHNT, CDR2 YYREEE (reference sequence). The V and J ends lost 0 bases and 3 bases respectively, with 12 bases between them. This chain's CDR3 is CASSLARGQDTEAFF. DNA of the CDR3: TGTGCCAGCAGCTTGGCGCGGGGGCAGGACACTGAAGCTTTCTTT.

This clonotype was counted ten times or more. The chain couples TRBV7-2 to TRBJ2-1, with D tentatively TRBD2 (6 bases). The CDR3 contains 18 residues. Germline CDR1 reads SGHTA; CDR2 reads FQGNSA. Trimming stripped 4 bases from V and 4 bases from J, with 23 bases between. The CDR3 bases are TGTGCCAGCAGCTCGACATTCTCTGGCGGGGCCACATACAATGAGCAGTTCTTC. Amino acids: CASSSTFSGGATYNEQFF.

The chain has TRBV2 and TRBJ2-1; possibly TRBD2 for D (5 bases). Germline CDR1 is SNHLY and CDR2 is FYNNEI. The CDR3 runs 14 residues. Trimming removed 4 bases from V and 8 bases from J, with 15 bases in between. The CDR3: CASSVILVGDEQFF. CDR3 bases: TGTGCCAGCAGTGTCATCCTGGTCGGGGATGAGCAGTTCTTC. Full variable domain (rest looked up from reference TRBV2 and TRBJ2-1): EPEVTQTPSHQVTQMGQEVILRCVPISNHLYFYWYRQILGQKVEFLVSFYNNEISEKSEIFDDQFSVERPDGSNFTLKIRSTKLEDSAMYFCASSVILVGDEQFFGPGTRLTVL.

Only a few counts were recorded for this clonotype. The V and J genes are TRBV9 and TRBJ2-5; 8 bases are shared with TRBD2. CDR1 and CDR2 (germline): SGDLS, YYNGEE. This CDR3 contains 15 residues. J lost 3 bases, V lost 4 bases, and 8 bases had no gene match. The CDR3 protein is CASSSREGSEETQYF. The CDR3 region has the DNA TGTGCCAGCAGCTCCCGGGAGGGATCCGAAGAGACCCAGTACTTC.

The DNA for the CDR3 is TGCGCCAGCAGCTTGCAGGGGGGGCCCAACAATGAGCAGTTCTTC. Protein: CASSLQGGPNNEQFF. The J gene is TRBJ2-1, the V gene TRBV5-1; D possibly uses TRBD1 or TRBD2 (7 bases each). The CDR3 has 15 residues. Germline-derived CDR1 and CDR2 are SGHRS and YFSETQ. Trimming removed 1 base at V and 5 bases at J, with 13 bases between.